The clone carrying this T cell receptor beta chain came up once. The data originate from a study of cytomegalovirus exposure and HLA in healthy donors. At collection, donors were nominally healthy, but unrecorded immune exposures were probable. PCR primers comprised 60 Vbeta and 13 Jbeta primers. Some clones are missing from TCRdb's copy, which holds only in-frame ones; the method was immunoSEQ multiplex PCR. The sample contains roughly 110,000 clones, about 81% of which appear only once. There are 13 residues in the CDR3. The V and J ends lost 7 bases and 4 bases respectively, with 14 bases between them. CDR1 SGHDN and CDR2 FVKESK come from the germline V gene.

Sequencing was done on a sample of PBMCs. This TCR was sampled from a young man in good health and CMV-seropositive. The rearrangement links TRBV14 to TRBJ2-7; TRBD1 might be the D (6 bases). The CDR3 coding sequence is TGTGCCAGCAAAAGGGGGTCGGGGTACGAGCAGTACTTC. It codes for CASKRGSGYEQYF.